The 20 T cell receptor beta chains presented below share a single source sample, sequenced in a study of T-cell reconstitution after alpha-beta-depleted transplantation in children. Unique molecular identifiers were used to barcode this TCRbeta library. A single record per CDR3 protein comes from TCRdb applying MiXCR to the PCR reads. Of almost 600,000 distinct CDR3 sequences in the sample, 27% were seen once. The input for sequencing was PBMCs, taken before TCRalphabeta/CD19-depleted stem cell transplant. These receptors all stem from a boy in the first two years of life with Wiskott-Aldrich syndrome, due to receive a stem cell transplant.

The CDR3 here is CASSFTFRVRGDTQYF. The CDR3 DNA sequence: TGTGCCAGCAGCTTTACGTTCCGGGTCAGGGGAGATACGCAGTATTTT. J is TRBJ2-3 and V is TRBV5-6; D possibly corresponds to TRBD1 (6 bases). Trimming took 2 bases from V and 5 from J, leaving 18 bases between them. The CDR3 length is 16 residues. From germline, CDR1 is SGHDT and CDR2 YYEEEE. Full variable domain (missing parts from reference TRBV5-6 and TRBJ2-3): DAGVTQSPTHLIKTRGQQVTLRCSPKSGHDTVSWYQQALGQGPQFIFQYYEEEERQRGNFPDRFSGHQFPNYSSELNVNALLLGDSALYLCASSFTFRVRGDTQYFGPGTRLTVL.

This clonotype was counted only a few times. The chain recombines TRBV20-1 with TRBJ2-1, with 9 bases matching TRBD2. CDR1 is DFQATT and CDR2 is SNEGSKA in the germline V gene (reference sequence). CDR3 length: 15 amino acids. V lost 4 bases to trimming and J lost 0 bases; unmatched junction nucleotides: 4. The CDR3, as DNA: TGCAGTGCTATGACTAGCGGAGTCTCCTACAATGAGCAGTTCTTC. Encoded protein: CSAMTSGVSYNEQFF.

This clonotype has more than one count but fewer than ten. This chain connects TRBV28 to TRBJ2-4; 9 bases fit TRBD1. V trimming: 6 bases; J trimming: 4 bases; junction bases outside the gene matches: 13. CDR3 size: 17 residues. Per germline, CDR1 MDHEN and CDR2 SYDVKM. CDR3 nucleotide sequence: TGTGCCAGCAGGGTTGCCAGTAGGACAGGGGCAAAAAACATTCAGTACTTC. Protein sequence: CASRVASRTGAKNIQYF.

The rearrangement uses TRBV28 and TRBJ2-5; TRBD1 aligns across 7 bases. Germline-derived CDR1 and CDR2 are MDHEN and SYDVKM. Trimming at V came to 8 bases and at J to 3 bases, leaving 12 bases not matched to a gene. The CDR3 spans 15 residues. This chain's CDR3 is CASSIDRVRKETQYF. The CDR3 bases are TGTGCCAGCTCGATCGACAGGGTCAGAAAAGAGACCCAGTACTTC.

This clonotype was counted between two and nine times. This sequence joins TRBV10-3 and TRBJ2-5, with D perhaps matching TRBD1 or TRBD2 (5 bases each). Germline V gene lookup returns CDR1 ENHRY and CDR2 SYGVKD. The CDR3 loop spans 13 amino acids. The V end lost 2 bases, the J end lost 5 bases, and 9 bases lay between the germline ends. The CDR3 DNA reads as TGTGCCATCAGTGAGCAGGGAGCTGAGACCCAGTACTTC. As protein: CAISEQGAETQYF.

V is TRBV2 and J is TRBJ2-3; possibly TRBD1 for D (5 bases). The V and J ends lost 4 bases and 14 bases respectively, with 13 bases between them. From germline, CDR1 is SNHLY and CDR2 FYNNEI. This CDR3 comprises 11 residues. The CDR3 coding sequence is TGTGCCAGCAGTGGTGATGGGGCAGGGTATTTT. Amino acid sequence: CASSGDGAGYF.

V and J are TRBV30 and TRBJ2-4; TRBD2 aligns across 8 bases. Germline lookup yields CDR1 GTSNPN and CDR2 SVGIG (reference sequence). The J segment lost 9 bases and the V segment lost 2 bases, leaving 12 bases of the junction unmatched. The CDR3 extends over 15 amino acids. CDR3 sequence (DNA): TGTGCCTGGAGTATTTTAGCGGGACCCAGGGGCATTCAGTACTTC. It codes for CAWSILAGPRGIQYF.

The chain has TRBV7-9 and TRBJ2-7, with 11 bases fitting TRBD2. The CDR3 spans 17 residues. Germline values: CDR1 SEHNR, CDR2 FQNEAQ (reference sequence). Trimming at V came to 2 bases and at J to 0 bases, leaving 6 bases not matched to a gene. This CDR3 reads CASSLTGTSGASYEQYF. Written as DNA, the CDR3 is TGTGCCAGCAGCTTAACTGGGACTAGCGGAGCCTCCTACGAGCAGTACTTC.

This clonotype was observed a handful of times. V gene TRBV24-1 combines with J gene TRBJ2-5, with D uncertain. CDR3 size: 14 residues. CDR1 is KGHDR, CDR2 SFDVKD, per germline. V was clipped by 0 bases and J by 2 bases, with 6 bases between them. The CDR3: CATSDLWQQETQYF. For the CDR3, the DNA is TGTGCCACCAGTGATTTGTGGCAGCAAGAGACCCAGTACTTC.

In nucleotides, the CDR3 is TGTGCCAGCAGTTTACAAGGGCAGGGTCGGCAGCCCCAGCATTTT. Protein sequence: CASSLQGQGRQPQHF. The genes are TRBV12-3 or TRBV12-4 and TRBJ1-5; D perhaps matches TRBD1 (5 bases). This CDR3 has 15 amino acids. Trimming stripped 2 bases from V and 7 bases from J, with 15 bases between.

This clonotype was picked up a small number of times. V and J are TRBV20-1 and TRBJ2-5; D unresolved. CDR3 size: 12 residues. CDR1 and CDR2 from the germline V gene are DFQATT and SNEGSKA (reference sequence). Trimming shortened V by 4 bases and J by 5 bases, and 11 bases separated the two germline ends. DNA for the CDR3: TGCAGTGCTAAGCTAGTGGCCGAGACCCAGTACTTC. Its protein product is CSAKLVAETQYF.

The chain is built from TRBV27 and TRBJ2-6, with 9 positions matching TRBD1. J lost 0 bases, V lost 8 bases, and 14 bases had no gene match. Looked up from germline, CDR1 is MNHEY and CDR2 is SMNVEV (reference sequence). The CDR3 spans 19 residues. The CDR3 loop is CASGLTPGTGNSGANVLTF. The DNA of the CDR3 is TGTGCCAGCGGCCTAACCCCCGGGACAGGGAACTCTGGGGCCAACGTCCTGACTTTC.

The V gene is TRBV6-2 or TRBV6-3, the J gene TRBJ2-1, with TRBD2 matching over 14 bases. V shed 6 bases and J 7 bases; nucleotides not matched to a gene: 5. This CDR3 comprises 15 residues. Germline V gene lookup returns CDR1 MNHEY and CDR2 SVGEGT. The CDR3 nucleotides read TGTGCCAGCAGGCGGACTAGCGGGAGGCCAAATGAGCAGTTCTTC. Translated, it gives CASRRTSGRPNEQFF.

This clonotype was observed a few times. V usage is TRBV11-2 and J usage is TRBJ1-3, with a possible D match to TRBD1 (5 bases). The CDR3 runs to 13 residues. Germline CDR1 SGHAT, CDR2 FQNNGV. V was pared by 4 bases and J by 4 bases, with 8 bases between. CDR3 nucleotide sequence: TGTGCCAGCAGCTCGACAGCCGGAAACACCATATATTTT. Translation gives CASSSTAGNTIYF.

Only a few counts were recorded for this clonotype. The gene calls are TRBV9 and TRBJ1-2; 7 nucleotides align to TRBD1. The CDR3 covers 13 residues. The J segment lost 5 bases and the V segment lost 4 bases, leaving 5 bases of the junction unmatched. Germline V gene sequence: CDR1 SGDLS, CDR2 YYNGEE. As DNA, the CDR3 is TGTGCCAGCAGCCCCCAGGGGGGGTATGGCTACACCTTC. As protein: CASSPQGGYGYTF.

The V gene is TRBV20-1, the J gene TRBJ2-1, with 13 bases aligning to TRBD2. With 6 bases clipped from V and 5 bases from J, the junction kept 7 bases outside the gene matches. Germline-derived CDR1 and CDR2 are DFQATT and SNEGSKA (reference sequence). The CDR3 covers 15 residues. This chain's CDR3 is CSARPGTSGNNEQFF. In DNA, the CDR3 is TGCAGTGCCCGACCCGGGACTAGCGGGAACAATGAGCAGTTCTTC.

The chain recombines TRBV12-3 or TRBV12-4 with TRBJ1-1; possibly TRBD1 for D (5 bases). The germline V and J ends were trimmed by 6 bases and 7 bases, with 12 bases remaining between them. This CDR3 contains 12 residues. The CDR3 DNA follows: TGTGCCAGCAGCATCCCGGGGGGTGAAGCTTTCTTT. Translating it yields CASSIPGGEAFF.

The table lists this clonotype with many counts. The rearrangement joins TRBV5-1 to TRBJ2-3; no firm D call. The germline V gene encodes CDR1 SGHRS and CDR2 YFSETQ. The CDR3 covers 13 residues. Deletions cut 7 bases from V and 1 base from J, with 10 bases between. The CDR3 bases are TGCGCCAGCCGCCCTGGGGGCACAGATACGCAGTATTTT. It is translated as CASRPGGTDTQYF.

This chain links TRBV5-1 with TRBJ2-1, with 12 bases fitting TRBD2. CDR1 and CDR2 from the germline V gene are SGHRS and YFSETQ. The CDR3 spans 15 residues. V shed 0 bases and J 8 bases; nucleotides not matched to a gene: 3. The CDR3 region is CASSLVSSGRDEQFF. CDR3 sequence (DNA): TGCGCCAGCAGCTTGGTGTCTAGCGGGAGGGATGAGCAGTTCTTC.

V is TRBV27 and J is TRBJ2-7, with 7 bases lining up with TRBD2. CDR3 length: 14 amino acids. Germline CDR1 MNHEY, CDR2 SMNVEV (reference sequence). Germline trimming cut 7 bases from V and 5 bases from J; bases unmatched to any gene: 11. The CDR3 spells CASKWGARGDEQYF. DNA of the CDR3: TGTGCCAGCAAATGGGGAGCCCGGGGGGACGAGCAGTACTTC.